Below are 8 T cell receptor beta chains sequenced from a single sample in a study of T cell responses to AZD1222 COVID-19 vaccine. Repertoires were generated with immunoSEQ multiplex PCR, while TCRdb's copy carries only in-frame clones and drops some. The data hold 90,000 to 100,000 clones, with around 89% observed a single time. The sequences come from peripheral blood, collected on day 0 of AZD1222 vaccination. The receptors derive from an adult in good health.

The chain has TRBV6-4 and TRBJ2-1; perhaps TRBD1 as D (6 bases). V lost 2 bases and J lost 8, with 16 bases in between. Per the germline V gene, CDR1 is MRHNA and CDR2 is SNTAGT. This CDR3 is 15 amino acids long. The CDR3 region is CASSDRSNRGYEQFF. As DNA, the CDR3 is TGTGCCAGCAGTGACCGGTCGAATAGGGGGTATGAGCAGTTCTTC.

Here the CDR3 reads CASSLTGSADTQYF. The CDR3 DNA reads as TGCGCCAGCAGCTTGACAGGGAGTGCAGATACGCAGTATTTT. The chain carries TRBV5-1 and TRBJ2-3, with a possible D match to TRBD1 (6 bases). Looked up from germline, CDR1 is SGHRS and CDR2 is YFSETQ. This CDR3 spans 14 amino acids. Deletions cut 1 base from V and 4 bases from J, with 10 bases between. Full variable domain (missing parts from reference TRBV5-1 and TRBJ2-3): KAGVTQTPRYLIKTRGQQVTLSCSPISGHRSVSWYQQTPGQGLQFLFEYFSETQRNKGNFPGRFSGRQFSNSRSEMNVSTLELGDSALYLCASSLTGSADTQYFGPGTRLTVL.

CDR3 protein: CASSLTQNYEQYF. The CDR3 DNA is TGCGCCAGCAGCTTAACCCAGAACTACGAGCAGTACTTC. The chain uses TRBV5-1 and TRBJ2-7, with unresolved D. This CDR3 has 13 residues. V lost 2 bases and J 3 bases, leaving 9 bases between the germline ends. Germline-derived CDR1 and CDR2 are SGHRS and YFSETQ.

V and J are TRBV5-4 and TRBJ1-3; D possibly corresponds to TRBD1 (6 bases). This CDR3 has 16 amino acids. Germline CDR1 is SGHNT and CDR2 is YYREEE (reference sequence). Trimming shortened V by 4 bases and J by 0 bases, and 14 bases separated the two germline ends. The DNA of the CDR3 is TGTGCCAGCAGCGCCGGACAGAAGAGCTCTGGAAACACCATATATTTT. Translated: CASSAGQKSSGNTIYF.

The V gene is TRBV18, the J gene TRBJ2-7, with D possibly TRBD2 on 5 matching bases. The CDR3 contains 15 residues. Germline CDR1 KGHSH, CDR2 LQKENI. V shed 2 bases and J shed 1 base, with 12 bases lying between them. CDR3 in amino acids: CASSPSASQSYEQYF. CDR3 DNA: TGTGCCAGCTCACCATCGGCTAGCCAATCCTACGAGCAGTACTTC.

The rearrangement joins TRBV29-1 to TRBJ1-2, with D uncertain. Trimming took 0 bases from V and 4 from J, leaving 9 bases between them. Germline assignment: CDR1 SQVTM and CDR2 ANQGSEA. The CDR3 runs to 13 residues. CDR3 protein: CSVEDLYVYGYTF. DNA of the CDR3: TGCAGCGTTGAAGATCTATACGTCTATGGCTACACCTTC.

CDR3 sequence (DNA): TGTGCCATCGGGGATTACAATGAGCAGTTCTTC. Translation: CAIGDYNEQFF. The chain joins TRBV10-3 to TRBJ2-1, with D hard to call. This CDR3 spans 11 amino acids. Trimming stripped 8 bases from V and 4 bases from J, with 6 bases between. CDR1 is ENHRY and CDR2 is SYGVKD in the germline V gene.

The chain carries TRBV28 and TRBJ2-3; no definite D call. V was shortened by 2 bases and J by 5 bases, with 11 bases between the two germline ends. Germline CDR1 and CDR2: MDHEN and SYDVKM. The CDR3 contains 14 residues. DNA for the CDR3: TGTGCCAGCAGTTTAAGGACGCGAGGAGATACGCAGTATTTT. Its translation is CASSLRTRGDTQYF.